This T cell receptor (beta chain) was found in a study of shared clonotypes between healthy human individuals. The run depth of the assay was deep. Using immunoSEQ multiplex PCR, the repertoire was profiled, and TCRdb retains in-frame clones only, with some absent. The repertoire includes 150,000 to 200,000 clones, roughly 91% of them detected once, and 0.067% sits in the top ten. General observations from the study: The sharing of about 5% of naive CD4 clonotypes was seen across several donors.

For this clone: Its specificity is unknown.

V lost 3 bases, J lost 2 bases, and 6 bases stayed unmatched. Germline V lookup: CDR1 SGHDT, CDR2 YYEEEE. This CDR3 has 16 residues. The origin of this receptor is a woman aged 25 to 39 in good health. The V gene is TRBV5-6, the J gene TRBJ2-7, with 12 bases matching TRBD2. Material: naive CD4+ T cells sorted from blood. Subset described: CD45RA+ positively selected. The CDR3 spells CASSSFRLAGAYEQYF. DNA for the CDR3: TGTGCCAGCAGCTCTTTTCGACTAGCGGGGGCCTACGAGCAGTACTTC.